This TCR beta chain appears in the sequencing data of a study of control samples from healthy donors and cancer patients. TCRdb's table, derived via immunoSEQ multiplex PCR, lists solely in-frame clones and lacks some. The sample shows 45,000 to 60,000 clones, 85% to 95% of them seen only once. The origin of this receptor is a man in his thirties or forties in good health. The sample comprised blood.

CDR3 amino acids: CSASQEPNTEAFF. In nucleotides, the CDR3 is TGCAGCGCTTCACAGGAGCCGAACACTGAAGCTTTCTTT. The chain couples TRBV29-1 to TRBJ1-1; tentative D call: TRBD1 (5 bases). The CDR3 is made up of 13 amino acids. V lost 7 bases, J lost 1 base, and 13 bases lay in between. Looked up from germline, CDR1 is SQVTM and CDR2 is ANQGSEA.